This TCR beta chain comes out of a study of control samples from healthy donors and cancer patients. The protocol was immunoSEQ multiplex PCR, while the TCRdb copy is restricted to in-frame clones and leaves out a portion. The table shows about 140,000 clones, with roughly nine tenths occurring only once. The V end lost 0 bases, the J end lost 4 bases, and 9 bases lay between the germline ends. CDR1 and CDR2 from the germline V gene are MGHRA and YSYEKL. There are 14 residues in the CDR3. Sequencing input: blood. The chain combines TRBV4-1 with TRBJ1-2; D gene unclear. The receptor's source is a man aged 18-30 years in good health. CDR3 amino acids: CASSQDILSYGYTF. DNA of the CDR3: TGCGCCAGCAGCCAAGATATCCTCTCCTATGGCTACACCTTC.